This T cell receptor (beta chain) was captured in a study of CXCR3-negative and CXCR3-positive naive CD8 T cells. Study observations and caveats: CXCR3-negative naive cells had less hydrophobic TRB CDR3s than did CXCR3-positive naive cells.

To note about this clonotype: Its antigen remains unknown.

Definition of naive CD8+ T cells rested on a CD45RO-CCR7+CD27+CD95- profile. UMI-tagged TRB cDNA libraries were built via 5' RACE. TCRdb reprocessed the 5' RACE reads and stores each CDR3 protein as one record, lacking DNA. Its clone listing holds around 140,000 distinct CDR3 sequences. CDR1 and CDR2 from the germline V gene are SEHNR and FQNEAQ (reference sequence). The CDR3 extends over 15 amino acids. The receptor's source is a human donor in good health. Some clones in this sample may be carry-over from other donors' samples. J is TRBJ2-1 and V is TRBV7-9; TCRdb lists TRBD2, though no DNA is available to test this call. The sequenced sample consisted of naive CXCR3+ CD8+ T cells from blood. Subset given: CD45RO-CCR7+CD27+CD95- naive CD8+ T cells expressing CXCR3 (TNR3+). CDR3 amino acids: CASSLGGLASDEQFF.